This passage covers 20 T cell receptor beta chains from one sample sequenced in a study of blood T cell repertoires in COVID-19. Using immunoSEQ multiplex PCR, the repertoire was profiled, and TCRdb retains in-frame clones only, with some absent. The data show under 170,000 clones, roughly 82% seen once. Input material: peripheral blood. Receptor source: a man aged 65-85 years with acute or convalescent COVID-19.

This clone appeared many times. The same CDR3 also results from other DNA sequences found in this sample. This chain connects TRBV5-1 to TRBJ2-3; 11 nucleotides agree with TRBD2. Germline-derived CDR1 and CDR2 are SGHRS and YFSETQ. This CDR3 is 15 amino acids long. J gave up 3 bases and V 2 bases, and 2 bases lay outside the gene matches. The CDR3 loop is CASSFLAGGTDTQYF. The CDR3 DNA reads TGCGCCAGCAGCTTTCTAGCGGGAGGAACAGATACGCAGTATTTT.

This clone was seen a handful of times. This rearrangement joins TRBV5-1 to TRBJ1-1; D ambiguous. Deletions cut 0 bases from V and 1 base from J, with 10 bases between. Germline V gives CDR1 SGHRS, CDR2 YFSETQ. This CDR3 has 15 amino acids. As DNA, the CDR3 is TGCGCCAGCAGCTTGGTCCTAGCGGAGAACACTGAAGCTTTCTTT. It translates to CASSLVLAENTEAFF.

The chain employs TRBV5-6 and TRBJ2-3, with a tentative D call TRBD2 (6 bases). V was cut by 7 bases and J by 6 bases, with 24 bases left in between. From germline, CDR1 is SGHDT and CDR2 YYEEEE. This CDR3 spans 16 amino acids. The CDR3 DNA sequence: TGTGCCAGCCGAAGTTGGGAGGTGGTGCTATTGGATACGCAGTATTTT. It codes for CASRSWEVVLLDTQYF.

The chain employs TRBV18 and TRBJ2-7; D is possibly TRBD1 (6 bases). The germline V gene has CDR1 KGHSH and CDR2 LQKENI. V dropped 0 bases and J dropped 5 bases, with 11 bases sitting between them. The CDR3 is 14 amino acids. CDR3 sequence (DNA): TGTGCCAGCTCACCACCGACAGGCCTTAACGAGCAGTACTTC. Its translation: CASSPPTGLNEQYF.

The rearrangement links TRBV2 to TRBJ1-1; perhaps TRBD1 as D (5 bases). The CDR3 extends over 15 amino acids. From germline, CDR1 is SNHLY and CDR2 FYNNEI. V was pared by 8 bases and J by 1 base, with 17 bases between. The CDR3 DNA reads as TGTGCCAGCTCGCTGAACCGGGGGTGGAACACTGAAGCTTTCTTT. Protein sequence: CASSLNRGWNTEAFF.

The chain joins TRBV6-5 to TRBJ2-1, with TRBD2 matching 7 bases. Germline V CDR1 and CDR2: MNHEY, SVGAGI. Unmatched junction bases numbered 10, after V lost 7 bases and J lost 4 bases. The CDR3 totals 15 residues. Here the CDR3 reads CASNLGLVGYNEQFF. In nucleotides, the CDR3 is TGTGCCAGCAATCTCGGACTAGTAGGTTACAATGAGCAGTTCTTC.

V is TRBV6-5 and J is TRBJ2-1, with 11 bases aligning to TRBD2. The germline V gene encodes CDR1 MNHEY and CDR2 SVGAGI. The CDR3 consists of 15 residues. J gave up 7 bases and V 6 bases, and 8 bases lay outside the gene matches. The CDR3 region is CASRIAGGRINEQFF. Here the CDR3 DNA reads TGTGCCAGCAGGATAGCGGGAGGGCGGATAAATGAGCAGTTCTTC.

The V and J genes are TRBV30 and TRBJ2-1; 7 bases are shared with TRBD1. J was trimmed by 9 bases and V by 3 bases; bases with no gene match: 5. The CDR3 is 12 amino acids. The germline V gene encodes CDR1 GTSNPN and CDR2 SVGIG (reference sequence). CDR3 DNA sequence: TGTGCCTGGAGGCAGGGGGTCGGTGAGCAGTTCTTC. Its translation: CAWRQGVGEQFF.

This chain joins TRBV7-8 and TRBJ1-4; TRBD1 agrees at 7 bases. The J segment lost 6 bases and the V segment lost 5 bases, leaving 15 bases of the junction unmatched. Germline V gene data show CDR1 as SGHVS and CDR2 as FQNEAQ. The CDR3 spans 17 residues. This CDR3 is CASSPLLGQGGYEKLFF. The CDR3 DNA reads TGTGCCAGCAGCCCCCTCCTCGGGCAGGGGGGTTATGAAAAACTGTTTTTT.

This chain links TRBV10-3 with TRBJ2-7, with 9 bases matching TRBD1. Unmatched junction bases numbered 11, after V lost 5 bases and J lost 6 bases. Germline V gene data show CDR1 as ENHRY and CDR2 as SYGVKD. The CDR3 has 15 amino acids. The CDR3 protein is CAISQGQGVFREQYF. As DNA, the CDR3 is TGTGCCATCAGTCAGGGACAGGGCGTGTTTCGCGAGCAGTACTTC.

The V and J genes are TRBV7-8 and TRBJ2-7, with D uncertain. The V and J ends lost 5 bases and 0 bases respectively, with 11 bases between them. Germline assignment: CDR1 SGHVS and CDR2 FQNEAQ. CDR3 length: 14 residues. The chain's CDR3 is CASSPTRSSYEQYF. The DNA for the CDR3 is TGTGCCAGCAGCCCGACCCGGAGCTCCTACGAGCAGTACTTC.

V gene TRBV2 combines with J gene TRBJ2-3, with TRBD2 as a possible D gene (6 bases). The V gene lost 2 bases and the J gene lost 3 bases, with 6 bases spanning the gap. This CDR3 has 13 amino acids. The V gene's germline CDR1 is SNHLY and CDR2 FYNNEI. CDR3 sequence: CASSERETDTQYF. The CDR3 DNA reads TGTGCCAGCAGTGAACGGGAGACAGATACGCAGTATTTT.

This clone has only a few counts. This rearrangement joins TRBV5-1 to TRBJ1-1; D gene uncertain. Trimming took off 0 bases at V and 0 bases at J, with 12 bases between the two ends. The CDR3 is 16 residues long. Germline V CDR1 and CDR2: SGHRS, YFSETQ. CDR3 DNA: TGCGCCAGCAGCTTGGTTCCAGGCCAGTTGAACACTGAAGCTTTCTTT. Translation gives CASSLVPGQLNTEAFF.

The V call is TRBV9, the J call TRBJ2-1, with TRBD2 matching over 10 bases. The ends lost 1 base at V and 2 bases at J; junction bases unmatched: 3. CDR3 length equals 16 residues. Germline CDR1 is SGDLS and CDR2 is YYNGEE. The CDR3 nucleotides read TGTGCCAGCAGCGTAAGCGGGGGGGCAACCTACAATGAGCAGTTCTTC. Its translation is CASSVSGGATYNEQFF.

The chain is built from TRBV6-1 and TRBJ1-4, with TRBD1 identical over 7 bases. Trimming removed 4 bases from V and 2 bases from J; junction bases left unmatched: 7. The germline V gene encodes CDR1 MNHNS and CDR2 SASEGT. The CDR3 extends over 16 amino acids. This CDR3 is CASSADTGATNEKLFF. The CDR3 DNA is TGTGCCAGCAGTGCGGATACAGGGGCTACTAATGAAAAACTGTTTTTT.

The rearrangement joins TRBV24-1 to TRBJ1-2, with 8 bases fitting TRBD1. CDR3 length: 14 amino acids. Per germline, CDR1 KGHDR and CDR2 SFDVKD. V lost 7 bases, J lost 6 bases, and 9 bases stayed unmatched. The CDR3: CATSTQGALHGYTF. The CDR3 nucleotides are TGTGCCACCAGCACTCAGGGGGCATTGCATGGCTACACCTTC.

The chain employs TRBV3-1 (or the pseudogene TRBV3-2) and TRBJ2-3, with 12 bases lining up with TRBD2. The CDR3 covers 18 residues. The germline V gene has CDR1 LGHDT and CDR2 YNNKEL (reference sequence). The J segment lost 7 bases and the V segment lost 4 bases, leaving 15 bases of the junction unmatched. For the CDR3, the DNA is TGTGCCAGCAGCCCCCTCTCCAGTCTAGCGGGGGGGACCAATACGCAGTATTTT. Its translation is CASSPLSSLAGGTNTQYF.

The rearrangement joins TRBV7-8 to TRBJ2-7; a possible D gene is TRBD2 (5 bases). Trimming took off 5 bases at V and 3 bases at J, with 11 bases between the two ends. The CDR3 covers 13 residues. The germline V gene encodes CDR1 SGHVS and CDR2 FQNEAQ. CDR3 DNA: TGTGCCAGCAGCACCGGCCGGGGCTACGAGCAGTACTTC. It specifies CASSTGRGYEQYF.

This sequence joins TRBV11-1 and TRBJ2-1; 7 bases fit TRBD1. Trimming took 1 base from V and 7 from J; bases not matched to a gene: 10. The germline V gene has CDR1 SGHAT and CDR2 FQDESV (reference sequence). This CDR3 comprises 16 residues. As DNA, the CDR3 is TGTGCCAGCAGCTTAGAAGGAGCCAGGGGGTCAAATGAGCAGTTCTTC. The encoded protein is CASSLEGARGSNEQFF.

The DNA of the CDR3 is TGTGCCAGCAGCTTGGTGTCAGGGTGGCCCCAAGAGACCCAGTACTTC. Encoded protein: CASSLVSGWPQETQYF. This sequence joins TRBV5-6 and TRBJ2-5; D is perhaps TRBD1 (5 bases). Trimming pared 0 bases from V and 1 base from J, leaving 13 bases between. Germline V CDR1 and CDR2: SGHDT, YYEEEE. The CDR3 has 16 residues.